This record looks at one T cell receptor (beta chain) sequence and its context. Which antigen it targets is not known. Qualities for individual bases were not recorded, and no much larger clone is one base off. Using the deep immunoSEQ assay, multiplex PCR amplified TCR CDR3 regions from genomic DNA. Extracted genomic DNA from each cell subset was spread evenly across all wells of several immunoSEQ 96-well plates, with each plate serving as a replicate. For unsorted PBMC, each replicate PCR was loaded with roughly 330 ng genomic DNA, equivalent to about 30,000 T cell genomes. Ten immunoSEQ deep assay plates were used to sequence unsorted PBMC genomic DNA. Purified libraries were measured with a Qubit 3.0 fluorometer, size-checked on a Bioanalyzer 2100, and measured again with the KAPA Library Quantification kit. A separate single-read 150-cycle Illumina NextSeq 550 flow cell was used to sequence each immunoSEQ 96-well plate. As for the authors' bioinformatics: Because only junctional sequences without quality scores were contained in the immunoSEQ output, filtering matching that applied to full-length reads could not be performed. Sequences were annotated with PyIR, a Python wrapper for IgBLAST v1.9, and V/J genes and CDR3 were assigned using IMGT germline references. Reads were removed for weak V/J assignments (E-value above 1e-6), missing CDR3, stop codons, out-of-frame junctions, or ambiguous translated residues. V3J clonotypes were defined as sequences sharing the same inferred V gene, J gene, and CDR3 amino acid sequence. To compute the percentage overlap between repertoires, the number of shared unique clonotypes was divided by the size of the smaller repertoire. Repertoire richness was assessed with RTK rarefaction, the Chao1 estimator, and Recon v2.1 estimates of unobserved clonotypes. The table was pulled from immuneACCESS by TCRdb, which kept in-frame rearrangements only. Such tables lose some clones; where checked, under half of the loss comes from unresolved V genes, and the rest has no known cause. V and J calls and clone size follow that table, whereas D and trimming were derived from the DNA. The sample table contains 450,000 or so clones; only one count was recorded for 60% to 80% of them. 9.5% to 15% of the sample rests with the top ten.

Healthy HIV-negative adults with no recently reported acute infections or vaccinations were included as donors. Every donor was a Caucasian adult living in Nashville, Tennessee, USA. For unsorted samples, about 90 million PBMCs were counted and genomic DNA was extracted with the QIAamp DNA Blood Mini kit. Blood was obtained by leukapheresis, after which PBMCs were separated by Ficoll-Histopaque density gradient centrifugation and cryopreserved in liquid nitrogen vapor phase. The entry originates in a study of shared clonotypes between healthy human individuals (dated by TCRdb to 2020 to 2022). Study-wide context: The cohort included a few men and a couple of women between 18 and 49 years of age. To estimate repertoire size and how much clonotype sharing occurs between individuals, the study deeply sequenced the blood TCR repertoires of roughly 5 healthy adults. To increase sequencing depth and limit assay-specific biases, TCR repertoire library preparation and sequencing were carried out by different laboratories using diverse techniques. Per donor, leukapheresis produced somewhere between about 0.85 and 8.9 billion PBMCs.

The study at large found these results: The small number of donors limited the genetic and exposure-history diversity represented. Based on pairwise subsampling, the degree of clonotype sharing among donors was expected to be affected by sequencing depth. Sampling was restricted to blood, and TCR repertoires in tissues likely differ from the TCR repertoires found in blood.

Specimen: PBMCs. This receptor was taken from a woman between 40 and 55 years old in good health. Some clones in this sample may be carry-over from other donors' samples.

CDR3 loop: CASSFPGTLAGNTIYF. The bases read TGTGCCAGCAGCTTCCCTGGGACGCTGGCTGGAAACACCATATATTTT. Recombination connected TRBV7-2 to TRBJ1-3; the D region possibly corresponds to TRBD1 (5 bases align). According to the germline V gene, CDR1 reads SGHTA and CDR2 reads FQGNSA. The CDR3, from cysteine to phenylalanine, totals 16 residues. The entry retains the CDR3 DNA only, 48 bases that are in frame from base 1. V is shortened by 3 bases, J by 2 bases, and the region joining them spans 14 bases.